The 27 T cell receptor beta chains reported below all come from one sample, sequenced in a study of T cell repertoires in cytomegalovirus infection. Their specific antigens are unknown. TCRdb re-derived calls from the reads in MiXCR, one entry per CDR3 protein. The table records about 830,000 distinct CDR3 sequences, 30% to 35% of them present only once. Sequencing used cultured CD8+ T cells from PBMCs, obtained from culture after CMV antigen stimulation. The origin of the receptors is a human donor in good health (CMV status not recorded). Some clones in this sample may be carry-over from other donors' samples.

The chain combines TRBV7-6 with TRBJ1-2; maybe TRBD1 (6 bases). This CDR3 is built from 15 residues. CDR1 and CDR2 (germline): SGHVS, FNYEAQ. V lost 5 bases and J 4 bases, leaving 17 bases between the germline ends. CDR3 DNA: TGTGCCAGCAGCCGGCAGGGGAACCCGTTCTATGGCTACACCTTC. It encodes CASSRQGNPFYGYTF.

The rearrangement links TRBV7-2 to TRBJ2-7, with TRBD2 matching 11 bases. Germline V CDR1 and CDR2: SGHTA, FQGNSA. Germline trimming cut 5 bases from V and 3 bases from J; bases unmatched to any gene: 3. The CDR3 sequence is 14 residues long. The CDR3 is CASSTSGGFYEQYF. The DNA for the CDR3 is TGTGCCAGCAGCACTAGCGGGGGATTCTACGAGCAGTACTTC.

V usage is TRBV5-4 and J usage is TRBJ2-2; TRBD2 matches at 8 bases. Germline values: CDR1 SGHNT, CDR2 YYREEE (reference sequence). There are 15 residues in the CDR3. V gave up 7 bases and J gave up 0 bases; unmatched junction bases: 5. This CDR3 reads CASLSGAPNTGELFF. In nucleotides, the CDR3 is TGTGCCAGCCTTAGCGGGGCTCCGAACACCGGGGAGCTGTTTTTT. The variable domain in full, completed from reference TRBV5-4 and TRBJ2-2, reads ETGVTQSPTHLIKTRGQQVTLRCSSQSGHNTVSWYQQALGQGPQFIFQYYREEENGRGNFPPRFSGLQFPNYSSELNVNALELDDSALYLCASLSGAPNTGELFFGEGSRLTVL.

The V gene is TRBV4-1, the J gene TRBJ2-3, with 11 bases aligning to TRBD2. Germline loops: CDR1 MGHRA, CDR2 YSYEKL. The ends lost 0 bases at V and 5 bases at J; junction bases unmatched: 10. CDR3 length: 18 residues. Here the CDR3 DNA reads TGCGCCAGCAGCCAAGACCAATTACTAGCGGGGGCGAAAGATACGCAGTATTTT. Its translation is CASSQDQLLAGAKDTQYF.

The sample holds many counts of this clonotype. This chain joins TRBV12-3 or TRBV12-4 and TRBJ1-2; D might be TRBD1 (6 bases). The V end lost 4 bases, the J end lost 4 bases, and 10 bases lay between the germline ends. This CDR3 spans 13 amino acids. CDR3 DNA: TGTGCCAGCAGTTCTGGGACATTCTATGGCTACACCTTC. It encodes CASSSGTFYGYTF.

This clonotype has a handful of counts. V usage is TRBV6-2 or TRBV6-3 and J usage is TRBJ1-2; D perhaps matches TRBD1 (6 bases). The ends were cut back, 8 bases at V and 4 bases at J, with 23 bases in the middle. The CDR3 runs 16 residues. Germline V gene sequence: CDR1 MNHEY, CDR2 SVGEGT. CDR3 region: CASLESGALLTYGYTF. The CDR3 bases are TGTGCCAGCCTAGAATCAGGGGCCCTTCTAACCTATGGCTACACCTTC.

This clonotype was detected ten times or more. CDR3 amino acids: CASTPFGAGTGGSRYEQYV. CDR3 nucleotides: TGTGCCAGCACTCCCTTCGGGGCAGGGACAGGGGGCAGTAGGTACGAGCAGTACGTC. V usage is TRBV28 and J usage is TRBJ2-7; 12 nucleotides agree with TRBD1. The germline V gene encodes CDR1 MDHEN and CDR2 SYDVKM. The CDR3 loop spans 19 amino acids. V gave up 7 bases and J gave up 4 bases; unmatched junction bases: 20.

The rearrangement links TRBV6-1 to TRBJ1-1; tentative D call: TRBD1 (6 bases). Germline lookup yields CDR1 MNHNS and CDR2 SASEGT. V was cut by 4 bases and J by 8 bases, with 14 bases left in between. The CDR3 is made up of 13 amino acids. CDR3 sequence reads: CASSVEQGREAFF. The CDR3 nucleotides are TGTGCCAGCAGTGTGGAACAGGGAAGAGAAGCTTTCTTT.

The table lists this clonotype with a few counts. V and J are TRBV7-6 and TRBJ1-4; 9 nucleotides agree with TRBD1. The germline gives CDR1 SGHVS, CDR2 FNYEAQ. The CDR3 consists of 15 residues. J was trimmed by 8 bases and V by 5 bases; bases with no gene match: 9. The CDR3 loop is CASSPDLGTGEKLFF. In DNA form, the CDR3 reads TGTGCCAGCAGCCCCGATCTCGGGACAGGGGAAAAACTGTTTTTT.

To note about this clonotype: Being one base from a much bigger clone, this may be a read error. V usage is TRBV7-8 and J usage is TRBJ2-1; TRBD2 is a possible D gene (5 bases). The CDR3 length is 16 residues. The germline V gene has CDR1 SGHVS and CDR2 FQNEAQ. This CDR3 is CASPRRTGNSYSEQFF. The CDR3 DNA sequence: TGTGCCAGTCCCCGACGTACGGGGAACTCCTACAGTGAGCAGTTCTTC.

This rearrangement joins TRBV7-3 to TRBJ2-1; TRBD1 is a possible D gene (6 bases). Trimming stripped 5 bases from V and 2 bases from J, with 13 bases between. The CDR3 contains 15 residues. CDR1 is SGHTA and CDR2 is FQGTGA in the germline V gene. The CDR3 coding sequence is TGTGCCAGCAGCCCCAGGACAGCCCCCTACAATGAGCAGTTCTTC. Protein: CASSPRTAPYNEQFF.

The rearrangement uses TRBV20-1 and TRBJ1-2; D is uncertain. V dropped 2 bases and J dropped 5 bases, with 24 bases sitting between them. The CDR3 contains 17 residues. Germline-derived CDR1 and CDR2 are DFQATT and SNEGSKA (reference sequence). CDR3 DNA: TGCAGTGCTAGACCCCGGACCGGACGAACACTCAATTATGGCTACACCTTC. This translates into CSARPRTGRTLNYGYTF.

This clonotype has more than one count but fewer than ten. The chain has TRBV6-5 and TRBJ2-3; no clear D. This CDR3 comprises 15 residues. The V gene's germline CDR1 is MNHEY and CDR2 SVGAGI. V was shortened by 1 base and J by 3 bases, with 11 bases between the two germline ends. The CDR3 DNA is TGTGCCAGCAGTTACTTTTCTCGCGCAACAGATACGCAGTATTTT. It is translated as CASSYFSRATDTQYF.

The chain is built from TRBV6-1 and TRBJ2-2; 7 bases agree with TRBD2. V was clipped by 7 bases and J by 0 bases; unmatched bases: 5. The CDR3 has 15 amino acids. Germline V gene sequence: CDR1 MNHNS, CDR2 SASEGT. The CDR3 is CASNGGGSNTGELFF. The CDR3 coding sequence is TGTGCCAGCAACGGCGGGGGTTCGAACACCGGGGAGCTGTTTTTT.

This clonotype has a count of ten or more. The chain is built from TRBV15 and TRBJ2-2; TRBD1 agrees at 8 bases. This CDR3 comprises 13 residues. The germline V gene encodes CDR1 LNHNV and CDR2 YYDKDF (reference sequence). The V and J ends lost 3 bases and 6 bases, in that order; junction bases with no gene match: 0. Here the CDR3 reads CATSRDRAGELFF. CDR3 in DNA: TGTGCCACCAGCAGGGACAGGGCCGGGGAGCTGTTTTTT.

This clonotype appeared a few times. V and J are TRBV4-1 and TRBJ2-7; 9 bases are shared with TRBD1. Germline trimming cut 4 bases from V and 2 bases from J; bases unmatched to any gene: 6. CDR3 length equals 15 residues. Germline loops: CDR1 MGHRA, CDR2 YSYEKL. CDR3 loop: CASSPGTGRPYEQYF. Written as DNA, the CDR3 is TGCGCCAGCAGCCCAGGGACAGGGCGACCCTACGAGCAGTACTTC.

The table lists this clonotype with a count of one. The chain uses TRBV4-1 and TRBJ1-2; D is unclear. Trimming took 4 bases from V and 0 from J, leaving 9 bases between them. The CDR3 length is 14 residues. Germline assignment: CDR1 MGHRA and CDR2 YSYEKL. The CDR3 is CASSPIAANYGYTF. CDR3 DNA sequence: TGCGCCAGCAGCCCCATCGCCGCTAACTATGGCTACACCTTC.

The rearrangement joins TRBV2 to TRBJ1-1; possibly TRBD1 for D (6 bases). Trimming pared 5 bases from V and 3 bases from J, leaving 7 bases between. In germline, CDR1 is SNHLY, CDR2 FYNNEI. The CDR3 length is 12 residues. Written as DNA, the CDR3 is TGTGCCAGCAGTCGGACAGACACTGAAGCTTTCTTT. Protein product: CASSRTDTEAFF.

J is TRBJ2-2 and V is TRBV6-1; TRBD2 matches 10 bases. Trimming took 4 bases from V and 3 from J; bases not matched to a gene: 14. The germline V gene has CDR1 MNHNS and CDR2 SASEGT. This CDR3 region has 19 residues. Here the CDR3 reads CASSATLTLAGVDTGELFF. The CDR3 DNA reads TGTGCCAGCAGTGCGACCCTCACTCTAGCGGGGGTCGACACCGGGGAGCTGTTTTTT.

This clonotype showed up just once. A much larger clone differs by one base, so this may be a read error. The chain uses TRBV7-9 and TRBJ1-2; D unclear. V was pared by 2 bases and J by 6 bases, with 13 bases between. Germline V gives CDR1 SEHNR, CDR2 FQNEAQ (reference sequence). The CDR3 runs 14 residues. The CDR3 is CASSLTSPRNGYTF. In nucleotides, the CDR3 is TGTGCCAGCAGCTTAACCTCCCCAAGGAATGGCTACACCTTC.

The CDR3 DNA follows: TGTGCTAGTGGTTTCTCGGCAGCCGGAGGCTATGGCTACACCTTC. Its translation: CASGFSAAGGYGYTF. This chain links TRBV12-5 with TRBJ1-2, with D unresolved. CDR1 and CDR2 (germline): LGHNT, FRNRAP. The CDR3 runs 15 residues. V lost 3 bases and J lost 4, with 15 bases in between.

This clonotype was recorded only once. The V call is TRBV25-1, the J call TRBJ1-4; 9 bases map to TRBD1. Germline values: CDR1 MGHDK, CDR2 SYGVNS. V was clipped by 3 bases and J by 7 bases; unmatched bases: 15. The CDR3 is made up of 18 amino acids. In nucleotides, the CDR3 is TGTGCCAGCAGTGACCACCGGGACAGGGTTGAAGGTAGTGAAAAACTGTTTTTT. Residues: CASSDHRDRVEGSEKLFF. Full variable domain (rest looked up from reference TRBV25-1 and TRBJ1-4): EADIYQTPRYLVIGTGKKITLECSQTMGHDKMYWYQQDPGMELHLIHYSYGVNSTEKGDLSSESTVSRIRTEHFPLTLESARPSHTSQYLCASSDHRDRVEGSEKLFFGSGTQLSVL.

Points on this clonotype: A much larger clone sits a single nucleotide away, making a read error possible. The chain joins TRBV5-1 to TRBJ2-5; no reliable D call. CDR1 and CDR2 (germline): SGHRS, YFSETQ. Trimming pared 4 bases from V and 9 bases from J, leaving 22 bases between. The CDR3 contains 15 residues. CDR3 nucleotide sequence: TGCGCCAGCAGCCCCCGACACCCGACTGGTGAGGCCCAGTACTTC. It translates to CASSPRHPTGEAQYF.

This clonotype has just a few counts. CDR3: CAGQRVPGSTDTQYF. In DNA, the CDR3 is TGTGCCGGCCAACGGGTGCCAGGGTCCACCGATACGCAGTATTTT. J is TRBJ2-3 and V is TRBV6-5, with D perhaps TRBD1 (5 bases). Germline CDR1 reads MNHEY; CDR2 reads SVGAGI. The CDR3 extends over 15 amino acids. V was clipped by 11 bases and J by 6 bases, with 24 bases between them.

CDR3 sequence reads: CASSPRGGGGYGYTF. CDR3 nucleotides: TGTGCCAGCAGTCCGAGGGGAGGGGGTGGCTATGGCTACACCTTC. The chain uses TRBV27 and TRBJ1-2; D might be TRBD1 (6 bases). Germline-derived CDR1 and CDR2 are MNHEY and SMNVEV (reference sequence). The CDR3 extends over 15 amino acids. The ends were cut back, 5 bases at V and 4 bases at J, with 17 bases in the middle.

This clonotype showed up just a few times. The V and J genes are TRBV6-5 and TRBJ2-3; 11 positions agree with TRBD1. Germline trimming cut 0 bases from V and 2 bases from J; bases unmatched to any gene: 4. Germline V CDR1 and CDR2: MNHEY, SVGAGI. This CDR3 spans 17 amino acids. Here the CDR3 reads CASSYSGTGGNTDTQYF. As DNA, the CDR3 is TGTGCCAGCAGTTACTCCGGGACAGGGGGTAACACAGATACGCAGTATTTT.

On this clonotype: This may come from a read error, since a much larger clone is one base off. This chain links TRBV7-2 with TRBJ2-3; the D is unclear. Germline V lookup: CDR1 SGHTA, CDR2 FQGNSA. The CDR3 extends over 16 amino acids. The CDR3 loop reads CAGSLKGIASTDTQYF. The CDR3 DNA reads TGTGCCGGCAGCTTAAAGGGAATCGCTTCCACAGATACGCAGTATTTT.